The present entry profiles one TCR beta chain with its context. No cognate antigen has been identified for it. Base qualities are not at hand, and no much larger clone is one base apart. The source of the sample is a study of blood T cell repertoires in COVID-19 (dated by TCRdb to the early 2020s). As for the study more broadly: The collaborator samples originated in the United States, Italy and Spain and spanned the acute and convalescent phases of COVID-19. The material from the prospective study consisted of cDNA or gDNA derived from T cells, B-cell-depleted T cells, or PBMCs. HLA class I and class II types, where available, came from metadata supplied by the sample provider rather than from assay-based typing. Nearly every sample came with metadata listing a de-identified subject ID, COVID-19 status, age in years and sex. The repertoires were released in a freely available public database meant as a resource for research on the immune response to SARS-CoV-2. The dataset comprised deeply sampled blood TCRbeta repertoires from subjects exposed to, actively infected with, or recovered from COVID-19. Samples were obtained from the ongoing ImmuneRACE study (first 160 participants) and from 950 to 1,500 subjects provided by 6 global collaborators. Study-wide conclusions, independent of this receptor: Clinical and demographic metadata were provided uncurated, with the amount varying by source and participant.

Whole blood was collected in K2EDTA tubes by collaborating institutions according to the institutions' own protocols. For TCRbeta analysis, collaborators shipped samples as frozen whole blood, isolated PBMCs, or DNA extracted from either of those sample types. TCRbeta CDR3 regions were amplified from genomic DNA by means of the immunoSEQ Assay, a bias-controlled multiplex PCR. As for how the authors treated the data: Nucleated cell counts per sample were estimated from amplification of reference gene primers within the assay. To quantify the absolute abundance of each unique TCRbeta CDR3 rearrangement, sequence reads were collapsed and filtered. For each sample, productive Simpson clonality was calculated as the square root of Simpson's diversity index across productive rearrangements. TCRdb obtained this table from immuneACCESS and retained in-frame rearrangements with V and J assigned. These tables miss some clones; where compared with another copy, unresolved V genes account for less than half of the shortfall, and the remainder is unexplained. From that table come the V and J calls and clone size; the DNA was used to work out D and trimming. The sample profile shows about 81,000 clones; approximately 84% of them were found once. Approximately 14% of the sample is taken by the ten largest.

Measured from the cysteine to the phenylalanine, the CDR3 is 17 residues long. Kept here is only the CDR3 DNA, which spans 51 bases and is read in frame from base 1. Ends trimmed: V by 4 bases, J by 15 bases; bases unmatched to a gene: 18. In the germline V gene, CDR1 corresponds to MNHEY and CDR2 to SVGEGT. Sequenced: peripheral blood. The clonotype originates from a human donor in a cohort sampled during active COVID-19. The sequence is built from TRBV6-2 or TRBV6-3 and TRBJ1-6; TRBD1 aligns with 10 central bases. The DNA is TGTGCCAGCAGTTCCAGAGGGGTGGGACAGGGGTATCAACGCCTCCACTTT. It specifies CASSSRGVGQGYQRLHF.